The 7 T cell receptor beta chains below come from one sample, sequenced in a study of OX40 agonist ivuxolimab in advanced cancers. TCRdb keeps only in-frame clones here, not all; method: immunoSEQ multiplex PCR. The table lists roughly 40,000 clones, 70% to 90% of them singletons, with roughly 18% in the top ten. The sample here was CD4+ or CD8+ T cells sorted from blood, taken in a trial of the OX40 agonist ivuxolimab. The receptors come from an adult with an advanced solid tumor such as melanoma, head and neck, liver or kidney cancer.

The chain combines TRBV11-3 with TRBJ2-5; 7 bases are shared with TRBD2. The V gene's germline CDR1 is SGHNT and CDR2 YENEEA. The trim removed 4 bases at V and 0 bases at J, leaving 5 bases unmatched. There are 15 residues in the CDR3. CDR3 bases: TGTGCCAGCAGCTCACCCGGGACTAACCAAGAGACCCAGTACTTC. It translates to CASSSPGTNQETQYF.

This rearrangement joins TRBV14 to TRBJ2-1, with D maybe TRBD2 (7 bases). The CDR3 loop spans 14 amino acids. Per the germline V gene, CDR1 is SGHDN and CDR2 is FVKESK. V lost 0 bases and J 7 bases, leaving 10 bases between the germline ends. The DNA of the CDR3 is TGTGCCAGCAGCCAAGAGGGGGGGCAAAATGAGCAGTTCTTC. As protein: CASSQEGGQNEQFF.

The gene calls are TRBV9 and TRBJ2-7, with 7 nucleotides matching TRBD1. CDR3 length: 17 residues. Germline lookup yields CDR1 SGDLS and CDR2 YYNGEE. J lost 6 bases, V lost 4 bases, and 19 bases had no gene match. CDR3 DNA: TGTGCCAGCAGCATCGGGACAGCTCCTCCACCCAGGGGCGAGCAGTACTTC. It specifies CASSIGTAPPPRGEQYF. Together with reference TRBV9 and TRBJ2-7, the CDR3 gives the full variable domain: DSGVTQTPKHLITATGQRVTLRCSPRSGDLSVYWYQQSLDQGLQFLIQYYNGEERAKGNILERFSAQQFPDLHSELNLSSLELGDSALYFCASSIGTAPPPRGEQYFGPGTRLTVT.

About this clone itself: At one end the junction does not follow the germline gene, possibly because of a read error. This sequence joins TRBV7-7 and TRBJ1-2; D gene ambiguous. Germline CDR1 SSHAT, CDR2 FNYEAQ (reference sequence). This CDR3 is 11 amino acids long. The CDR3 loop reads CASLSHYGYTF. In DNA, the CDR3 is TGTGCCAGTCTCAGCCACTACGGCTACACCTTC. Filled out from reference TRBV7-7 and TRBJ1-2, the complete variable domain reads GAGVSQSPRYKVTKRGQDVTLRCDPISSHATLYWYQQALGQGPEFLTYFNYEAQPDKSGLPSDRFSAERPEGSISTLTIQRTEQRDSAMYRCASLSHYGYTFGSGTRLTVV.

The chain combines TRBV9 with TRBJ1-1; 10 nucleotides match TRBD1. V gave up 4 bases and J gave up 3 bases; unmatched junction bases: 9. Germline assignment: CDR1 SGDLS and CDR2 YYNGEE. The CDR3 runs to 16 residues. CDR3 loop: CASSPRQGAGDTEAFF. CDR3 DNA: TGTGCCAGCAGCCCCCGACAGGGGGCAGGGGACACTGAAGCTTTCTTT.

This chain links TRBV15 with TRBJ1-2; 12 bases are a match to TRBD1. The CDR3 covers 14 residues. J lost 7 bases, V lost 0 bases, and 0 bases had no gene match. Germline CDR1 reads LNHNV; CDR2 reads YYDKDF (reference sequence). The CDR3: CATSREGQGAGYTF. In DNA, the CDR3 is TGTGCCACCAGCAGAGAGGGACAGGGGGCTGGCTACACCTTC.

This clone appeared a single time. The rearrangement links TRBV5-4 to TRBJ2-7; 13 bases map to TRBD2. Germline V gene sequence: CDR1 SGHNT, CDR2 YYREEE (reference sequence). V lost 3 bases to trimming and J lost 4 bases; unmatched junction nucleotides: 10. The CDR3 consists of 17 residues. CDR3 loop: CASSSTPGTSGDYEQYF. CDR3 DNA: TGTGCCAGCAGCTCAACCCCCGGGACTAGCGGGGATTACGAGCAGTACTTC. Full variable domain (missing parts from reference TRBV5-4 and TRBJ2-7): ETGVTQSPTHLIKTRGQQVTLRCSSQSGHNTVSWYQQALGQGPQFIFQYYREEENGRGNFPPRFSGLQFPNYSSELNVNALELDDSALYLCASSSTPGTSGDYEQYFGPGTRLTVT.